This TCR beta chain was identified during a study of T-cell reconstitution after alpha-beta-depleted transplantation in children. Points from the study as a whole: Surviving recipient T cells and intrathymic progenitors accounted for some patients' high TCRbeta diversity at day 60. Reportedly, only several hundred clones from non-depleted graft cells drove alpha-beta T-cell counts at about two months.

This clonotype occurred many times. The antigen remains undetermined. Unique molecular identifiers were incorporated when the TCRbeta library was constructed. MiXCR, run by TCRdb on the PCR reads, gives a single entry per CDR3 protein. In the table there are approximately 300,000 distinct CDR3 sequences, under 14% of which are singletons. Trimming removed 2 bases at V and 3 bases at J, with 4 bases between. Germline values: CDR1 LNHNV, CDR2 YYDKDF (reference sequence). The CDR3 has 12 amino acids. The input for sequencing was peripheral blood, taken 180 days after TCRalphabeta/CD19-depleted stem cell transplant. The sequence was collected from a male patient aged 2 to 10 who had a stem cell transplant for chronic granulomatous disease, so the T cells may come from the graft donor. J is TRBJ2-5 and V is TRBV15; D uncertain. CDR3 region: CATSRPEETQYF. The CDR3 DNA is TGTGCCACCAGCAGACCAGAAGAGACCCAGTACTTC.